The clone carrying this T cell receptor beta chain occurred a few times. Its target is unknown. The data were taken from a study of T cell repertoires in cytomegalovirus infection. Turning to the study itself: It was recently identified HLA-C-restricted and well-studied HLA-B-restricted CMV epitopes that the study used. The public TCR beta signatures pointed to both CMV infection and matching HLA type. Regarding the study as a whole: Adding up the frequency of public TCR beta families identified people who carried CMV plus the relevant HLA. It was HLA-C-restricted CMV-specific TCR beta clonotypes that dominated the response ex vivo.

V gave up 5 bases and J gave up 4 bases, with 9 bases separating them. Per germline, CDR1 SGHVS and CDR2 FNYEAQ. The CDR3 is 13 residues long. TCRdb re-derived calls from the reads in MiXCR, one entry per CDR3 protein. The table includes approximately 990,000 distinct CDR3 sequences, roughly 31% detected once. J is TRBJ2-1 and V is TRBV7-6, with a tentative D call TRBD2 (5 bases). This material consisted of cultured CD8+ T cells from PBMCs, taken from culture after CMV antigen stimulation. This clonotype was obtained from a human donor in good health (CMV status not recorded). Some clones in this sample may be carry-over from other donors' samples. The CDR3: CASSGDYYNEQFF. CDR3 sequence (DNA): TGTGCCAGCAGCGGTGACTATTACAATGAGCAGTTCTTC.